This T cell receptor (beta chain) was captured by sequencing in a study of human T cells and chemical hapten exposure. Whole-study findings and limits: Alopecia in the donors means their immune response may deviate from healthy people's.

CDR1 and CDR2 from the germline V gene are SGHDT and YYEEEE. Between the trimmed V and J ends, which lost 1 base and 7 bases, there was a span of 21 bases. This CDR3 spans 16 amino acids. This clonotype turned up a few times. Its specificity is not known. The time point here: patch test 1, 2 weeks after DPC sensitization. The sample's treatment: therapeutic diphenylcyclopropenone sensitization with weekly scalp DPC. One entry per CDR3 protein, called by TCRdb with MiXCR from the RACE reads. Of about 380,000 distinct CDR3 sequences in the sample, roughly 5% were seen once. This rearrangement joins TRBV5-6 to TRBJ2-7; tentative D call: TRBD1 (6 bases). Sample: whole blood, taken in connection with sensitization to the hapten diphenylcyclopropenone (DPC). The TCR was taken from a woman between 50 and 59 years old with alopecia areata. Some clones in this sample may be carry-over from other donors' samples. CDR3 sequence (DNA): TGTGCCAGCAGCTTGTCACCCCCAGGGGCCGAAGTTGAGCAGTACTTC. Translation gives CASSLSPPGAEVEQYF.